These 6 T cell receptor beta chains originate from one sample sequenced in a study of blood T cells in healthy people across ages. Alongside a J-beta primer mix, a sample-barcoded 5' primer served in a second PCR lasting roughly 7 to 12 cycles. Via MiXCR, TCRdb re-called the 5' RACE reads, giving one row per CDR3 protein. The repertoire holds more than 700,000 distinct CDR3 sequences, 35% to 50% seen once, with around 18% in the top ten. The sequencing input was blood. These TCRs come from a man older than 75 in good health.

This clonotype was counted a few times. A much more abundant neighbour one base away suggests this may be a read error. The rearrangement joins TRBV7-2 to TRBJ2-3; maybe TRBD2 (5 bases). This CDR3 spans 14 amino acids. Germline CDR1 reads SGHTA; CDR2 reads FQGNSA. CDR3 nucleotides: TGTGCCAGCAGCGTAGCGTCCGTCACAGATACGCAGTATTTT. This codes for CASSVASVTDTQYF.

This clonotype was seen a few times. The genes are TRBV20-1 and TRBJ2-3; 7 bases are a match to TRBD2. Germline V CDR1 and CDR2: DFQATT, SNEGSKA (reference sequence). Trimming took 6 bases from V and 0 from J; bases not matched to a gene: 12. The CDR3 covers 16 residues. CDR3 coding DNA: TGCAGTGCAACCAGGTCTGGCGGGGGAAGCACAGATACGCAGTATTTT. Its protein is CSATRSGGGSTDTQYF.

The chain is built from TRBV28 and TRBJ1-6; 10 bases align to TRBD1. The CDR3 length is 17 residues. The V gene end was trimmed by 6 bases and the J gene end by 2 bases; junction bases not matched to a gene: 7. Per the germline V gene, CDR1 is MDHEN and CDR2 is SYDVKM. CDR3 sequence reads: CASRVVTGGAYNSPLHF. In nucleotides, the CDR3 is TGTGCCAGCAGGGTCGTGACAGGGGGCGCCTATAATTCACCCCTCCACTTT. Filled out from reference TRBV28 and TRBJ1-6, the complete variable domain reads DVKVTQSSRYLVKRTGEKVFLECVQDMDHENMFWYRQDPGLGLRLIYFSYDVKMKEKGDIPEGYSVSREKKERFSLILESASTNQTSMYLCASRVVTGGAYNSPLHFGNGTRLTVT.

V is TRBV7-3 and J is TRBJ1-1, with no clear D. This CDR3 comprises 13 residues. With 1 base removed from V and 8 bases from J, the gap between germline ends came to 11 bases. Germline V gives CDR1 SGHTA, CDR2 FQGTGA. The DNA for the CDR3 is TGTGCCAGCAGCTTAAACTTGCGGACCGAAGCTTTCTTT. Protein: CASSLNLRTEAFF.

This chain links TRBV7-2 with TRBJ2-1, with D possibly TRBD2 on 5 matching bases. The V end lost 4 bases, the J end lost 9 bases, and 10 bases lay between the germline ends. Germline lookup yields CDR1 SGHTA and CDR2 FQGNSA. The CDR3 covers 12 residues. The CDR3 sequence is CASSSFGGEQFF. The CDR3 coding sequence is TGTGCCAGCAGCTCATTTGGAGGTGAGCAGTTCTTC.

This clonotype was detected many times. The V and J genes are TRBV12-3 or TRBV12-4 and TRBJ2-1; TRBD2 matches 8 bases. This CDR3 region has 14 residues. Germline trimming cut 3 bases from V and 6 bases from J; bases unmatched to any gene: 4. CDR3 DNA: TGTGCCAGCAGTTTCATGGGGACTAGCAATGAGCAGTTCTTC. This translates into CASSFMGTSNEQFF.